This TCR beta chain was obtained from a study of blood T cell repertoires in COVID-19. For the study at large: The origin of the acute and convalescent COVID-19 samples was the United States, Italy and Spain. PBMCs, B-cell-depleted T cells, or T cells provided the cDNA or gDNA that made up the material.

V was trimmed by 6 bases and J by 2 bases, leaving 11 bases between them. This CDR3 comprises 13 residues. The V gene's germline CDR1 is SNHLY and CDR2 FYNNEI. This clone was seen a few times. Other DNA sequences in this sample translate to the same CDR3. Original analysis: Reference gene primer amplification gave estimated nucleated cell counts. The table came from immunoSEQ multiplex PCR; TCRdb's copy has only in-frame clones and leaves some out. That table furnishes V, J and clone size, whereas the DNA furnished D and trimming. The sample carries 200,000 to 250,000 clones, roughly 84% recorded once.

The chain carries TRBV2 and TRBJ2-7, with D perhaps matching TRBD2 (6 bases). Sequencing input: peripheral blood. This sequence was found in a woman older than 75 with acute or convalescent COVID-19. DNA of the CDR3: TGTGCCAGCAGGACGGGACTTACCTACGAGCAGTACTTC. The encoded protein is CASRTGLTYEQYF.